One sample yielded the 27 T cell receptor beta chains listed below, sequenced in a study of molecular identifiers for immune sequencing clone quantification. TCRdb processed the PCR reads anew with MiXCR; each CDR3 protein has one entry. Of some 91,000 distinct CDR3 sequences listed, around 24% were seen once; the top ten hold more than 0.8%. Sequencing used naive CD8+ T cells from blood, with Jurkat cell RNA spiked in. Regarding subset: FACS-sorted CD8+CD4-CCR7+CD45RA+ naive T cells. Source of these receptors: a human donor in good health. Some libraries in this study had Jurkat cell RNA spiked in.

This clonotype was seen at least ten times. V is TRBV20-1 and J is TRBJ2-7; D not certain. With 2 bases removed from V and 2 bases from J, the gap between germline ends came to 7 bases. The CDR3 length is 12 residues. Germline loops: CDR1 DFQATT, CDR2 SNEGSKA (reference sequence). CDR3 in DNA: TGCAGTGCTAGACTCGGACCCTACGAGCAGTACTTC. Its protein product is CSARLGPYEQYF.

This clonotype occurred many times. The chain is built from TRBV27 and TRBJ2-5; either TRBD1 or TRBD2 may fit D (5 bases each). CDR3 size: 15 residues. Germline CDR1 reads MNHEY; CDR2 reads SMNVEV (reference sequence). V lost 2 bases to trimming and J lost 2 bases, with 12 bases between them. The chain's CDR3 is CASSLMGTSQETQYF. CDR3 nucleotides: TGTGCCAGCAGTTTAATGGGGACCTCACAAGAGACCCAGTACTTC.

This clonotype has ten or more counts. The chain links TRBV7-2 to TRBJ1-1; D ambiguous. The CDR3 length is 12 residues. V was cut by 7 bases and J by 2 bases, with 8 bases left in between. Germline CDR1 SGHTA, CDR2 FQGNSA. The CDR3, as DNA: TGTGCCAGCACCGGCGGTAACACTGAAGCTTTCTTT. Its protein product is CASTGGNTEAFF. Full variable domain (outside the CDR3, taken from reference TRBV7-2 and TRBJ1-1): GAGVSQSPSNKVTEKGKDVELRCDPISGHTALYWYRQSLGQGLEFLIYFQGNSAPDKSGLPSDRFSAERTGGSVSTLTIQRTQQEDSAVYLCASTGGNTEAFFGQGTRLTVV.

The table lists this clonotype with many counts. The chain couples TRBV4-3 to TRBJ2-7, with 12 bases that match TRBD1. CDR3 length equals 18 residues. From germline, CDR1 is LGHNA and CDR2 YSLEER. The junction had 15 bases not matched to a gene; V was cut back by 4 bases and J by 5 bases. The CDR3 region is CASSPGSIRDRGRNEQYF. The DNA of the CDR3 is TGCGCCAGCAGCCCGGGGTCCATCCGGGACAGGGGGCGAAACGAGCAGTACTTC.

The CDR3 DNA is TGCGCCAGCAGCCAAAATTTCAGGGGAGGATTGACCGGGGAGCTGTTTTTT. This codes for CASSQNFRGGLTGELFF. The V call is TRBV4-3, the J call TRBJ2-2, with D possibly called TRBD1 or TRBD2 (6 bases each). Trimming took 2 bases from V and 5 from J, leaving 18 bases between them. Looked up from germline, CDR1 is LGHNA and CDR2 is YSLEER. This CDR3 is built from 17 residues.

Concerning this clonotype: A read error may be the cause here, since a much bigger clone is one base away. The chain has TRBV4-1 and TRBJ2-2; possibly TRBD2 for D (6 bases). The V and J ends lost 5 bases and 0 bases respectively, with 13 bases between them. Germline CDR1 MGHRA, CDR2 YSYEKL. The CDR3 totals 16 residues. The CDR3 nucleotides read TGCGCCAGCAGCGAAGGCGGGGCCCCGAACACCGGGGAGCTGTTTTTT. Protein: CASSEGGAPNTGELFF.

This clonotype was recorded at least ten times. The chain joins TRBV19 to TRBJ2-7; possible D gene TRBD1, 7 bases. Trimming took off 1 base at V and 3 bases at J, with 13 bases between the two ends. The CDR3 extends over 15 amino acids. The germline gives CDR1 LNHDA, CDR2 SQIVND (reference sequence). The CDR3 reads CASSIAGGRFYEQYF. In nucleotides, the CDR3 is TGTGCCAGTAGTATAGCAGGGGGGCGATTCTACGAGCAGTACTTC. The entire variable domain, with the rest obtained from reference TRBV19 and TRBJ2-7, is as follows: DGGITQSPKYLFRKEGQNVTLSCEQNLNHDAMYWYRQDPGQGLRLIYYSQIVNDFQKGDIAEGYSVSREKKESFPLTVTSAQKNPTAFYLCASSIAGGRFYEQYFGPGTRLTVT.

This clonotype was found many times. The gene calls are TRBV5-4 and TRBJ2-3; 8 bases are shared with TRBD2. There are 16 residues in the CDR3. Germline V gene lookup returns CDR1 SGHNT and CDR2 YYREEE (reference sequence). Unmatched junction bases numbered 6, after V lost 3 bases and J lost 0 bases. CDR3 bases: TGTGCCAGCAGCTCTGAACTAGCGGCAAGCACAGATACGCAGTATTTT. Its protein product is CASSSELAASTDTQYF.

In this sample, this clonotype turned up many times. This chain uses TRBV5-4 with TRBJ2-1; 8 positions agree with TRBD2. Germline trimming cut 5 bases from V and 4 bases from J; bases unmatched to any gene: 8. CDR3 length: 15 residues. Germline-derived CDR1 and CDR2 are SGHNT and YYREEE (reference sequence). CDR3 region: CASSPTSGEYNEQFF. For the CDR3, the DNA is TGTGCCAGCAGTCCCACTAGCGGAGAGTACAATGAGCAGTTCTTC.

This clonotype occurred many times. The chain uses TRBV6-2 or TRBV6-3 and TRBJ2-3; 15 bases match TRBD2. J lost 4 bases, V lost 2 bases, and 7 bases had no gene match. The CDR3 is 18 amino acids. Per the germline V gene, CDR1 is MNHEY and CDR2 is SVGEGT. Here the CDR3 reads CASSYQSWTSGGADTQYF. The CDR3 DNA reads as TGTGCCAGCAGTTACCAGTCTTGGACTAGCGGGGGGGCAGATACGCAGTATTTT.

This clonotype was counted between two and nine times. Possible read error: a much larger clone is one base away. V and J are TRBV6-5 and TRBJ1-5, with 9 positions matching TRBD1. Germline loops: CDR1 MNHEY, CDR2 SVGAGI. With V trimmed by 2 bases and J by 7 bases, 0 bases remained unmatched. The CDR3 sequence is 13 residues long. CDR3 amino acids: CASSYGQGQPQHF. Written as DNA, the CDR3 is TGTGCCAGCAGTTACGGACAGGGGCAGCCCCAGCATTTT.

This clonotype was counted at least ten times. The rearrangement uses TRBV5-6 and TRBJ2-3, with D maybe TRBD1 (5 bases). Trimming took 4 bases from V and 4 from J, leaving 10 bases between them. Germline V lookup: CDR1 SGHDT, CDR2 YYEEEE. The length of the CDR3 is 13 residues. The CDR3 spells CASSPAGPDTQYF. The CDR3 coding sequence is TGTGCCAGCAGCCCTGCAGGGCCAGATACGCAGTATTTT.

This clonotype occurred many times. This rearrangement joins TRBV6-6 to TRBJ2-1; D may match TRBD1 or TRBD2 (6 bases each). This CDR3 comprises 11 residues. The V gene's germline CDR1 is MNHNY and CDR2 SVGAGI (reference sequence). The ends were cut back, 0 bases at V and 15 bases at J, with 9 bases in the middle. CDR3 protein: CASSYSWGAFF. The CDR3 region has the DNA TGTGCCAGCAGTTACTCCTGGGGGGCGTTCTTC.

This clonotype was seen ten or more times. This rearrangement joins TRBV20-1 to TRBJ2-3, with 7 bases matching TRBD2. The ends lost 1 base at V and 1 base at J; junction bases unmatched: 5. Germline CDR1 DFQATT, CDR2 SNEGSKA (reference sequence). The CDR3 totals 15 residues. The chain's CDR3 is CSARVPSGGTDTQYF. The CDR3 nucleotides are TGCAGTGCTAGAGTCCCCAGCGGGGGCACAGATACGCAGTATTTT.

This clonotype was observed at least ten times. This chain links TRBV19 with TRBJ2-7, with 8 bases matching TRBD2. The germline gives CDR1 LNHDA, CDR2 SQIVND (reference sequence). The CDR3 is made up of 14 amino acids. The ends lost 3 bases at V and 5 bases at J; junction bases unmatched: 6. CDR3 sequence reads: CASSIGLAPHEQYF. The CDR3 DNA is TGTGCCAGTAGTATCGGACTAGCTCCCCACGAGCAGTACTTC.

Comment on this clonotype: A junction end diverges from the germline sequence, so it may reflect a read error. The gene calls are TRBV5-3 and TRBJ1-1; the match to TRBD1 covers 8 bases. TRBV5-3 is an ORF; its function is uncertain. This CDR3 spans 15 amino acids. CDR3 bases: TGTGCCAGCAGCTTGACCGGACAGGGCGAAACTGAAGCTTTCTTT. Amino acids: CASSLTGQGETEAFF.

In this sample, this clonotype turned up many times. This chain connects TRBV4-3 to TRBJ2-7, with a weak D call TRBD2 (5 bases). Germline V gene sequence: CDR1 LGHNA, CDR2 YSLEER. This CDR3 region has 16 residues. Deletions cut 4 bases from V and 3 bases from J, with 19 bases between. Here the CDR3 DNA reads TGCGCCAGCAGCCCAACCCACAACGGGGTTCGCTACGAGCAGTACTTC. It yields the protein CASSPTHNGVRYEQYF.

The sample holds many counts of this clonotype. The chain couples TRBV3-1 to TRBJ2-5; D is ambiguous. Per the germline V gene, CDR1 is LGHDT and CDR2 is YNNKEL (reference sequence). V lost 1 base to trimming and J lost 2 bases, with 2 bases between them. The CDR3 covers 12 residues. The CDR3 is CASSQVQETQYF. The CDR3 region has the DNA TGTGCCAGCAGCCAAGTTCAAGAGACCCAGTACTTC.

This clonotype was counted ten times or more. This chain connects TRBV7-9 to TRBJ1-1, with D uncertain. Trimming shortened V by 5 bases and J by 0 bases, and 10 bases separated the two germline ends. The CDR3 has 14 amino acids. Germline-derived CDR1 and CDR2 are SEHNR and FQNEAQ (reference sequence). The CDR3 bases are TGTGCCAGCAGCCCGCCATATATGAACACTGAAGCTTTCTTT. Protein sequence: CASSPPYMNTEAFF.

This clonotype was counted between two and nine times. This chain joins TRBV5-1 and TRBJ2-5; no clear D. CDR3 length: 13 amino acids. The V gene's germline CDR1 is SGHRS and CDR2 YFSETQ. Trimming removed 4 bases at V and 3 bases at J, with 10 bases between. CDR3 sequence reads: CASSLAAEETQYF. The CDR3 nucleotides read TGCGCCAGCAGCCTCGCGGCAGAAGAGACCCAGTACTTC.

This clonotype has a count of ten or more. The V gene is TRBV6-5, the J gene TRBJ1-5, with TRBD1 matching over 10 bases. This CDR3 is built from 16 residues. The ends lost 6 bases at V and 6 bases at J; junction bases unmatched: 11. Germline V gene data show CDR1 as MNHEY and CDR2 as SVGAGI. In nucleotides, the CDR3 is TGTGCCAGCAGCTTACTAGGGGACAGGGGCTCTCAGCCCCAGCATTTT. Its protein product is CASSLLGDRGSQPQHF.

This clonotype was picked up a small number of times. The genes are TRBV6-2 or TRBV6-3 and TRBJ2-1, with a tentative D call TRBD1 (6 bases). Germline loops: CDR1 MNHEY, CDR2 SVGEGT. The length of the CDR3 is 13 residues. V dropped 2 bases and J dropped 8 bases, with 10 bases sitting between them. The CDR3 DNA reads TGTGCCAGCAGTTACGGGGGCGGTTATGAGCAGTTCTTC. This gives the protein CASSYGGGYEQFF.

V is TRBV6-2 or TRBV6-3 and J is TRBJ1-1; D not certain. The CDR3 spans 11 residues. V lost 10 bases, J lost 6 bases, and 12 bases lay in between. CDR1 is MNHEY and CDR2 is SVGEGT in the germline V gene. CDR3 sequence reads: CATTYRAEAFF. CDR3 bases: TGTGCCACTACATACCGTGCTGAAGCTTTCTTT.

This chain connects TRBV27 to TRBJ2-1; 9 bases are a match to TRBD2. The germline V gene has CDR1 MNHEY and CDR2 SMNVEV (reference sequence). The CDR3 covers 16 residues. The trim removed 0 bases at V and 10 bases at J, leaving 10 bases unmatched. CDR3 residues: CASSLSGGGVGSEQFF. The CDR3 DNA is TGTGCCAGCAGTTTATCAGGCGGGGGGGTAGGTTCAGAGCAGTTCTTC.

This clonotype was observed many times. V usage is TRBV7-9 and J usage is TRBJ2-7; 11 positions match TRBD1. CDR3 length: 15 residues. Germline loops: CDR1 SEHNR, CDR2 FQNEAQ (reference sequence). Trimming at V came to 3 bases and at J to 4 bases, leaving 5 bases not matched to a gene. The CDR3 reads CASSFRDRGGYEQYF. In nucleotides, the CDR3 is TGTGCCAGCAGCTTCCGGGACAGGGGGGGATACGAGCAGTACTTC.

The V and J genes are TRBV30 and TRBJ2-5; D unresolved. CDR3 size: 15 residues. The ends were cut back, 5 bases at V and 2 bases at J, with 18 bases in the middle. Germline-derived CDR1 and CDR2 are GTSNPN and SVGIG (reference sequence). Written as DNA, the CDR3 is TGTGCCTGGCGCACCCTCGAGCGAGAACAAGAGACCCAGTACTTC. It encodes CAWRTLEREQETQYF.

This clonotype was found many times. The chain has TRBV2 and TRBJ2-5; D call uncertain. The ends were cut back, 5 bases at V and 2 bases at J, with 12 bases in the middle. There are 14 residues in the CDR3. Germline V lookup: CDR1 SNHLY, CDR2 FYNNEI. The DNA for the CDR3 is TGTGCCAGCAGTTCCCAAGGAACACAAGAGACCCAGTACTTC. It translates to CASSSQGTQETQYF. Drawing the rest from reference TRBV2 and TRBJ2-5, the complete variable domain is EPEVTQTPSHQVTQMGQEVILRCVPISNHLYFYWYRQILGQKVEFLVSFYNNEISEKSEIFDDQFSVERPDGSNFTLKIRSTKLEDSAMYFCASSSQGTQETQYFGPGTRLLVL.